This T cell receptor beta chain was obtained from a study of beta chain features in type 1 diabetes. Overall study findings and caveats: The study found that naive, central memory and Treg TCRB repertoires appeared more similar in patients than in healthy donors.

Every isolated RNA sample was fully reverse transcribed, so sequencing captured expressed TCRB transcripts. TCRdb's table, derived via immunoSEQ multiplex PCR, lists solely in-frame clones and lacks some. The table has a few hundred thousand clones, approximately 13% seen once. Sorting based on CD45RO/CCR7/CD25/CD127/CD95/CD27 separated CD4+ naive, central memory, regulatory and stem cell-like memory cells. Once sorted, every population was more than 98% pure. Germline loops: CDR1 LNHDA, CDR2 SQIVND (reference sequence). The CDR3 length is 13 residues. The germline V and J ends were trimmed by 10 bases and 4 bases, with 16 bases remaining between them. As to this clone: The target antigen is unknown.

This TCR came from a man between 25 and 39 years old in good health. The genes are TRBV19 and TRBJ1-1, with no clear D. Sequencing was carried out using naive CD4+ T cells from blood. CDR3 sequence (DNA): TGTGCCACATCCCCGAGGGAGGGCACTGAAGCTTTCTTT. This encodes CATSPREGTEAFF.